The rows below give T cell receptor beta chains drawn from one sample of a study of shared clonotypes between healthy human individuals. Profiled with immunoSEQ multiplex PCR; TCRdb holds only in-frame clones, not every one. The repertoire consists of hundreds of thousands of clones, with roughly 95% occurring once and the leading ten covering roughly 0.06%. Sequences were obtained from naive CD4+ T cells sorted from blood. These receptors originate from a woman in her twenties or thirties in good health. Each CDR3 is given with its conserved first and last residue. A D gene is named only where the DNA matches it firmly. Not every row has a clone size; where given, it reads once, few, many or a size class.

V gene: TRBV10-1
D gene: -
clone size: -
J gene: TRBJ1-4
CDR3 DNA: TGCGCCAGCAGTGAGATAGCAGGGACTAATGAAAAACTGTTTTTT
CDR3 protein: CASSEIAGTNEKLFF

V gene: TRBV2
D gene: -
clone size: -
J gene: TRBJ2-2
CDR3 DNA: TGTGCCAGCAGTGTATCCGGGACGGCGAACACCGGGGAGCTGTTTTTT
CDR3 protein: CASSVSGTANTGELFF

V gene: TRBV5-4
D gene: TRBD2
clone size: -
J gene: TRBJ2-3
CDR3 DNA: TGTGCCAGCAGCTTGGGACTAGCGGGATCAGATACGCAGTATTTT
CDR3 protein: CASSLGLAGSDTQYF

V gene: TRBV14
D gene: -
clone size: -
J gene: TRBJ2-3
CDR3 DNA: TGTGCCAGCAGCCCGCGCGCCGGCACTAGCACAGATACGCAGTATTTT
CDR3 protein: CASSPRAGTSTDTQYF

V gene: TRBV27
D gene: -
clone size: -
J gene: TRBJ2-6
CDR3 DNA: TGTGCCAGCAGGAGGGCTAGTACGTGGTCTGGGGCCAACGTCCTGACTTTC
CDR3 protein: CASRRASTWSGANVLTF

V gene: TRBV27
D gene: -
clone size: -
J gene: TRBJ2-1
CDR3 DNA: TGTGCCAGCAGTTTATTTGTGGGAGCTGGCTTCAATGAGCAGTTCTTC
CDR3 protein: CASSLFVGAGFNEQFF

V gene: TRBV27
D gene: -
clone size: -
J gene: TRBJ2-7
CDR3 DNA: TGTGCCAGCAGTCCGACCTTTTATGACGAGCAGTACTTC
CDR3 protein: CASSPTFYDEQYF

V gene: TRBV28
D gene: -
clone size: once
J gene: TRBJ1-5
CDR3 DNA: TGTGCCAGCACCCTAGGGGGGACAATTAGCAATCAGCCCCAGCATTTT
CDR3 protein: CASTLGGTISNQPQHF

V gene: TRBV7-9
D gene: -
clone size: -
J gene: TRBJ2-7
CDR3 DNA: TGTGCCAGCAGCTTACTGGTGAGAGCGGGCGGCTACGAGCAGTACTTC
CDR3 protein: CASSLLVRAGGYEQYF

V gene: TRBV5-4
D gene: -
clone size: -
J gene: TRBJ2-6
CDR3 DNA: TGTGCCAGCAGCTTAGGGCAGCTGAATGGCGGGGCCAACGTCCTGACTTTC
CDR3 protein: CASSLGQLNGGANVLTF

V gene: TRBV7-3
D gene: TRBD1
clone size: -
J gene: TRBJ2-2
CDR3 DNA: TGTGCCAGCAGCGAGGGTACAGGGGCGAACACCGGGGAGCTGTTTTTT
CDR3 protein: CASSEGTGANTGELFF

V gene: TRBV7-8
D gene: TRBD1
clone size: -
J gene: TRBJ1-2
CDR3 DNA: TGTGCCAGCAGCTTAGACGGGACAGGGTTTGATGGCTACACCTTC
CDR3 protein: CASSLDGTGFDGYTF

V gene: TRBV2
D gene: TRBD1
clone size: -
J gene: TRBJ2-7
CDR3 DNA: TGTGCCAGCGCCCCCGGGACAGGGGCCTACGAGCAGTACTTC
CDR3 protein: CASAPGTGAYEQYF

V gene: TRBV9
D gene: TRBD2
clone size: -
J gene: TRBJ2-1
CDR3 DNA: TGTGCCAGCAGCGGGACTAGCCGGGGCGATGAGCAGTTCTTC
CDR3 protein: CASSGTSRGDEQFF

V gene: TRBV19
D gene: TRBD1
clone size: once
J gene: TRBJ2-6
CDR3 DNA: TGTGCCAGTAGGCAAGACAGGGCTGGGGCCAACGTCCTGACTTTC
CDR3 protein: CASRQDRAGANVLTF

V gene: TRBV27
D gene: -
clone size: -
J gene: TRBJ2-7
CDR3 DNA: TGTGCCAGCAGTTATCGCGGGTTGAGCTCCTACGAGCAGTACTTC
CDR3 protein: CASSYRGLSSYEQYF

V gene: TRBV27
D gene: TRBD2
clone size: -
J gene: TRBJ2-1
CDR3 DNA: TGTGCCAGCAGTTTGGCGCTAGCGGGGTACAATGAGCAGTTCTTC
CDR3 protein: CASSLALAGYNEQFF

V gene: TRBV4-1
D gene: -
clone size: -
J gene: TRBJ2-5
CDR3 DNA: TGCGCCAGCAGGGCTCTAGGGCAAGAGACCCAGTACTTC
CDR3 protein: CASRALGQETQYF

V gene: TRBV4-1
D gene: TRBD2
clone size: -
J gene: TRBJ2-7
CDR3 DNA: TGCGCCAGCAGCCAAGTAGCGGGAGGGTACGAGCAGTACTTC
CDR3 protein: CASSQVAGGYEQYF

V gene: TRBV5-1
D gene: -
clone size: -
J gene: TRBJ2-7
CDR3 DNA: TGCGCCAGCAGCTTGGCCATTAGATTGGGGAGCTACGAGCAGTACTTC
CDR3 protein: CASSLAIRLGSYEQYF

V gene: TRBV6-5
D gene: -
clone size: -
J gene: TRBJ2-1
CDR3 DNA: TGTGCCAGCAGCCCCAGGGTAGTTGATGAGCAGTTCTTC
CDR3 protein: CASSPRVVDEQFF

V gene: TRBV7-9
D gene: -
clone size: -
J gene: TRBJ2-3
CDR3 DNA: TGTGCCAGCAGCTCCGGGGGACTGCCCCTTAGCACAGATACGCAGTATTTT
CDR3 protein: CASSSGGLPLSTDTQYF

V gene: TRBV28
D gene: TRBD1
clone size: -
J gene: TRBJ1-1
CDR3 DNA: TGTGCCAGCAGTTCATCCCCCGGGACAGGGGTGAAGTACACTGAAGCTTTCTTT
CDR3 protein: CASSSSPGTGVKYTEAFF

V gene: TRBV2
D gene: -
clone size: -
J gene: TRBJ1-1
CDR3 DNA: TGTGCCAGCAGCGAAATAGGGGCCCGCCGGTTTAACACTGAAGCTTTCTTT
CDR3 protein: CASSEIGARRFNTEAFF

V gene: TRBV5-1
D gene: TRBD1
clone size: -
J gene: TRBJ1-6
CDR3 DNA: TGCGCCAGCAGTCGTAGTACAGGGGCCAGGGATTCACCCCTCCACTTT
CDR3 protein: CASSRSTGARDSPLHF

V gene: TRBV27
D gene: TRBD2
clone size: -
J gene: TRBJ2-7
CDR3 DNA: TGTGCCAGCAGGCTAGCGGGAGCGACCTACGAGCAGTACTTC
CDR3 protein: CASRLAGATYEQYF

V gene: TRBV28
D gene: TRBD1
clone size: -
J gene: TRBJ2-7
CDR3 DNA: TGTGCCAGCAGGCCTGGACAGGGGGCGAGGGAGCAGTACTTC
CDR3 protein: CASRPGQGAREQYF

V gene: TRBV28
D gene: TRBD1
clone size: -
J gene: TRBJ2-6
CDR3 DNA: TGTGCCAGCATTGCTGGACAGGGTGTCAACGTCCTGACTTTC
CDR3 protein: CASIAGQGVNVLTF

V gene: TRBV5-1
D gene: -
clone size: once
J gene: TRBJ1-4
CDR3 DNA: TGCGCCAGCAGCTTTGGGACGGAAACACGAAATGAAAAACTGTTTTTT
CDR3 protein: CASSFGTETRNEKLFF

V gene: TRBV18
D gene: -
clone size: -
J gene: TRBJ1-1
CDR3 DNA: TGTGCCAGCTCACCAGGGGGGAACACTGAAGCTTTCTTT
CDR3 protein: CASSPGGNTEAFF

V gene: TRBV5-4
D gene: TRBD1
clone size: -
J gene: TRBJ2-5
CDR3 DNA: TGTGCCAGCAGCTTCAGGACAGGGGACGAGACCCAGTACTTC
CDR3 protein: CASSFRTGDETQYF

V gene: TRBV5-1
D gene: -
clone size: once
J gene: TRBJ2-7
CDR3 DNA: TGCGCCAGCAGCTCAGGGAAGGTAGCCTACGAGCAGTACTTC
CDR3 protein: CASSSGKVAYEQYF

V gene: TRBV28
D gene: -
clone size: -
J gene: TRBJ1-2
CDR3 DNA: TGTGCCAGCAGTTTACCCCCACGGTATGGCTACACCTTC
CDR3 protein: CASSLPPRYGYTF

V gene: TRBV5-5
D gene: -
clone size: -
J gene: TRBJ2-7
CDR3 DNA: TGTGCCAGCAGCTTTACGGGAGCCTACGAGCAGTACTTC
CDR3 protein: CASSFTGAYEQYF

V gene: TRBV29-1
D gene: -
clone size: -
J gene: TRBJ1-2
CDR3 DNA: TGCAGCGTTGAGGCGGGAGTCTATGGCTACACCTTC
CDR3 protein: CSVEAGVYGYTF

V gene: TRBV5-1
D gene: -
clone size: -
J gene: TRBJ2-3
CDR3 DNA: TGCGCCAGCAGCGCACAACCGAGCCCCCGACTCCTCACAGATACGCAGTATTTT
CDR3 protein: CASSAQPSPRLLTDTQYF

V gene: TRBV11-2
D gene: TRBD2
clone size: -
J gene: TRBJ2-7
CDR3 DNA: TGTGCCAGCAGCTCCGCACGACTAGCGGGAGTTCGCGAGCAGTACTTC
CDR3 protein: CASSSARLAGVREQYF